A single sample gave rise to the 2 T cell receptor beta chains below, sequenced in a study of blood T cell repertoires in COVID-19. This table comes from immunoSEQ multiplex PCR, and its TCRdb copy is limited to in-frame clones, with some not included. The sample lists over 100,000 clones, about 88% occurring once. Sequenced input: peripheral blood. Receptors originate from a middle-aged man with acute or convalescent COVID-19.

The chain couples TRBV4-2 to TRBJ2-7; 8 bases map to TRBD2. CDR3 size: 15 residues. The germline V gene encodes CDR1 LGHNA and CDR2 YNFKEQ. V shed 0 bases and J 3 bases; nucleotides not matched to a gene: 4. CDR3 amino acids: CASSQDLSGSYEQYF. The CDR3 region has the DNA TGTGCCAGCAGCCAAGATTTGAGCGGGAGCTACGAGCAGTACTTC.

The chain combines TRBV6-4 with TRBJ2-3; 9 bases are a match to TRBD2. V was clipped by 0 bases and J by 4 bases; unmatched bases: 8. The V gene's germline CDR1 is MRHNA and CDR2 SNTAGT. This CDR3 is built from 17 residues. CDR3 bases: TGTGCCAGCAGTGACTCGAGAGCGGGGGGCAAGGCAGATACGCAGTATTTT. Its protein is CASSDSRAGGKADTQYF.